This T cell receptor beta chain was sequenced during a study of high-grade serous ovarian cancer treatment subgroups. Across the whole study: On average, 14,192 reads and 7,494 unique TCR beta rearrangements were obtained per sample. General study findings and limits: Only CDR3 was analyzed; CDR1 and CDR2 were not. TCR clonal relatedness correlated positively with neoantigen level. Same-patient tumor repertoires overlapped at roughly 0.095 to 0.85; different patients barely overlapped.

Germline assignment: CDR1 SGHTA and CDR2 FQGNSA. The CDR3 is 16 amino acids. V lost 3 bases to trimming and J lost 2 bases; unmatched junction nucleotides: 4. Tumor samples were taken before definitive surgery or chemotherapy. This clone was observed once. The antigen is undetermined. Repertoires were generated with immunoSEQ multiplex PCR, while TCRdb's copy carries only in-frame clones and drops some. The table records more than 15,000 clones, around 72% of them present only once. This TCR was sampled from a human donor with high-grade serous ovarian cancer. Material: tumor tissue. This chain joins TRBV7-2 and TRBJ2-7; 13 nucleotides match TRBD2. The CDR3 bases are TGTGCCAGCAGCTTGACTAGCGGGGGGATCGCCTACGAGCAGTACTTC. This encodes CASSLTSGGIAYEQYF.